These 30 T cell receptor beta chains originate from one sample sequenced in a study of blood T cell repertoires in COVID-19. Libraries were prepared by immunoSEQ multiplex PCR; TCRdb keeps only in-frame clonotypes and omits some of them. The profile shows about 410,000 clones, approximately 90% of them singletons. Sequenced input: peripheral blood. These receptor sequences come from a woman aged 40 to 55 with COVID-19, enrolled during active disease.

J is TRBJ1-2 and V is TRBV15; 9 bases map to TRBD1. J gave up 8 bases and V 5 bases, and 12 bases lay outside the gene matches. Germline CDR1 reads LNHNV; CDR2 reads YYDKDF (reference sequence). The CDR3 loop spans 15 amino acids. The CDR3 reads CATSGRGQGERGYTF. Written as DNA, the CDR3 is TGTGCCACCAGCGGGCGGGGACAGGGAGAGAGGGGCTACACCTTC.

The V call is TRBV28, the J call TRBJ1-6, with D perhaps TRBD1 (6 bases). Germline V gene data show CDR1 as MDHEN and CDR2 as SYDVKM. With 5 bases removed from V and 10 bases from J, the gap between germline ends came to 21 bases. CDR3 length: 16 amino acids. In nucleotides, the CDR3 is TGTGCCAGCAGTCTCCGTACAGGGCCGTTAAACTCACCCCTCCACTTT. Its translation: CASSLRTGPLNSPLHF.

The chain links TRBV19 to TRBJ1-1; D gene unclear. Between the trimmed V and J ends, which lost 6 bases and 1 base, there was a span of 9 bases. The CDR3 contains 13 residues. In germline, CDR1 is LNHDA, CDR2 SQIVND (reference sequence). In DNA form, the CDR3 reads TGTGCCAGTAGCCCGGCAGGGAACACTGAAGCTTTCTTT. Protein product: CASSPAGNTEAFF.

This sequence joins TRBV27 and TRBJ2-7, with D maybe TRBD1 (6 bases). Looked up from germline, CDR1 is MNHEY and CDR2 is SMNVEV (reference sequence). V gave up 3 bases and J gave up 7 bases, with 13 bases separating them. The CDR3 runs to 13 residues. For the CDR3, the DNA is TGTGCCAGCAGTTTGTGGGGGCTGGGGGAGCAGTACTTC. It codes for CASSLWGLGEQYF.

The V gene is TRBV7-3, the J gene TRBJ2-1, with TRBD2 as a possible D gene (6 bases). Trimming stripped 5 bases from V and 2 bases from J, with 19 bases between. CDR3 length: 17 amino acids. Germline lookup yields CDR1 SGHTA and CDR2 FQGTGA. This chain's CDR3 is CASSLGRGKAPYNEQFF. The DNA of the CDR3 is TGTGCCAGCAGCCTGGGGCGCGGGAAAGCCCCCTACAATGAGCAGTTCTTC.

This chain connects TRBV4-3 to TRBJ2-5; TRBD2 aligns across 9 bases. The CDR3 sequence is 17 residues long. Looked up from germline, CDR1 is LGHNA and CDR2 is YSLEER. J lost 7 bases, V lost 1 base, and 13 bases had no gene match. CDR3 sequence: CASSQGISGSAIGTQYF. The CDR3 bases are TGCGCCAGCAGCCAAGGGATTAGCGGGAGCGCAATCGGGACCCAGTACTTC.

This chain uses TRBV9 with TRBJ2-1; D may be TRBD2 (5 bases). Trimming stripped 3 bases from V and 5 bases from J, with 15 bases between. The CDR3 extends over 15 amino acids. Per germline, CDR1 SGDLS and CDR2 YYNGEE. The CDR3 reads CASSAGSSRDNEQFF. The CDR3 DNA sequence: TGTGCCAGCAGCGCGGGGAGCTCACGGGACAATGAGCAGTTCTTC.

The chain couples TRBV2 to TRBJ2-5; 7 nucleotides agree with TRBD1. CDR3 length: 13 residues. The germline V gene encodes CDR1 SNHLY and CDR2 FYNNEI. V lost 7 bases, J lost 4 bases, and 6 bases stayed unmatched. The CDR3 sequence: CASNVNRGETQYF. The CDR3 coding sequence is TGTGCCAGCAACGTGAACAGGGGAGAGACCCAGTACTTC.

The chain couples TRBV2 to TRBJ1-1; 10 bases match TRBD1. Germline loops: CDR1 SNHLY, CDR2 FYNNEI. This CDR3 is 15 amino acids long. The V gene end was trimmed by 6 bases and the J gene end by 3 bases; junction bases not matched to a gene: 7. CDR3 in DNA: TGTGCCAGCAGGCCGGGACAGGGGTGGGACACTGAAGCTTTCTTT. Translation gives CASRPGQGWDTEAFF.

This chain connects TRBV7-9 to TRBJ2-3; 9 bases are shared with TRBD2. Germline values: CDR1 SEHNR, CDR2 FQNEAQ (reference sequence). After removal of 1 base from V and 8 bases from J, the junction contained 13 bases not matched to a gene. There are 17 residues in the CDR3. CDR3 coding DNA: TGTGCCAGCAGCTTAGGGGTTGGGACTAGCTCACAATCTACGCAGTATTTT. As protein: CASSLGVGTSSQSTQYF.

The chain recombines TRBV6-5 with TRBJ1-3; D is unclear. CDR3 length: 15 residues. V was clipped by 2 bases and J by 4 bases, with 12 bases between them. Germline V gene lookup returns CDR1 MNHEY and CDR2 SVGAGI. The CDR3: CASSYDGKSGNTIYF. The CDR3 DNA sequence: TGTGCCAGCAGTTACGACGGGAAGTCAGGAAACACCATATATTTT.

The genes are TRBV27 and TRBJ1-5, with 7 bases lining up with TRBD1. The CDR3 spans 15 residues. CDR1 MNHEY and CDR2 SMNVEV come from the germline V gene (reference sequence). The V segment lost 3 bases and the J segment 3 bases; nucleotides outside the gene matches: 5. The CDR3 DNA follows: TGTGCCAGCAGTTTTGGCAGGGGGGTCAATCAGCCCCAGCATTTT. This codes for CASSFGRGVNQPQHF.

This chain uses TRBV7-2 with TRBJ1-6; 9 nucleotides line up with TRBD1. The V gene end was trimmed by 6 bases and the J gene end by 7 bases; junction bases not matched to a gene: 10. CDR3 length: 16 amino acids. Germline V CDR1 and CDR2: SGHTA, FQGNSA. CDR3 residues: CASRQQGARRNSPLHF. In nucleotides, the CDR3 is TGTGCCAGCAGGCAACAGGGGGCAAGGCGAAATTCACCCCTCCACTTT.

The rearrangement links TRBV5-1 to TRBJ1-4; D is ambiguous. V lost 5 bases and J lost 0, with 8 bases in between. Per the germline V gene, CDR1 is SGHRS and CDR2 is YFSETQ. This CDR3 contains 14 residues. The CDR3 spells CASRAGSTNEKLFF. DNA for the CDR3: TGCGCCAGCAGGGCAGGCTCAACTAATGAAAAACTGTTTTTT.

V is TRBV11-2 and J is TRBJ2-7, with TRBD2 identical over 11 bases. Per germline, CDR1 SGHAT and CDR2 FQNNGV. V dropped 1 base and J dropped 4; count of bases not matched to a gene: 9. This CDR3 is built from 17 residues. CDR3 residues: CASSLVAGGPSSYEQYF. The DNA for the CDR3 is TGTGCCAGCAGCTTAGTAGCGGGAGGGCCCAGTAGTTACGAGCAGTACTTC.

The chain couples TRBV19 to TRBJ2-5; 12 bases match TRBD2. CDR1 is LNHDA and CDR2 is SQIVND in the germline V gene (reference sequence). V lost 7 bases to trimming and J lost 5 bases; unmatched junction nucleotides: 11. The CDR3 is 16 amino acids. The CDR3: CASTALHGLAGETQYF. In nucleotides, the CDR3 is TGTGCCAGTACCGCCCTTCACGGACTAGCGGGGGAGACCCAGTACTTC.

The genes are TRBV27 and TRBJ2-3; 12 bases match TRBD2. V lost 6 bases and J lost 2; bases outside the gene matches: 6. From germline, CDR1 is MNHEY and CDR2 SMNVEV (reference sequence). There are 16 residues in the CDR3. The chain's CDR3 is CASSTRLAGVTDTQYF. The CDR3 DNA reads TGTGCCAGCAGCACTCGACTAGCGGGAGTCACAGATACGCAGTATTTT.

The chain joins TRBV28 to TRBJ1-1; a weak D match, TRBD1 (5 bases). Trimming left V 2 bases short and J 0 bases short, with 13 bases between. The CDR3 totals 16 residues. Germline assignment: CDR1 MDHEN and CDR2 SYDVKM. The CDR3 spells CASSLKRGLMNTEAFF. As DNA, the CDR3 is TGTGCCAGCAGTTTAAAAAGGGGACTCATGAACACTGAAGCTTTCTTT.

The V gene is TRBV4-3, the J gene TRBJ2-7; 9 bases fit TRBD2. The J segment lost 3 bases and the V segment lost 1 base, leaving 1 base of the junction unmatched. The CDR3 has 14 residues. Germline CDR1 and CDR2: LGHNA and YSLEER. The CDR3 DNA reads as TGCGCCAGCAGCCAAGGGACTAGCGTCTACGAGCAGTACTTC. It specifies CASSQGTSVYEQYF.

This clone was observed a handful of times. V usage is TRBV5-6 and J usage is TRBJ1-1; 8 bases line up with TRBD1. The germline V gene has CDR1 SGHDT and CDR2 YYEEEE. J gave up 4 bases and V 6 bases, and 8 bases lay outside the gene matches. CDR3 length: 14 amino acids. The CDR3 DNA reads TGTGCCAGCACCTCGGACAGGGACCCCACTGAAGCTTTCTTT. Protein: CASTSDRDPTEAFF.

The CDR3 spells CASSPTATNEKLFF. Here the CDR3 DNA reads TGTGCCAGCTCACCGACAGCAACTAATGAAAAACTGTTTTTT. The chain couples TRBV18 to TRBJ1-4; D is perhaps TRBD1 (5 bases). CDR1 is KGHSH and CDR2 is LQKENI in the germline V gene. The CDR3 length is 14 residues. Deletions cut 3 bases from V and 0 bases from J, with 5 bases between.

The rearrangement uses TRBV7-9 and TRBJ1-4; 9 bases agree with TRBD1. The CDR3 is 15 amino acids. The J segment lost 7 bases and the V segment lost 5 bases, leaving 8 bases of the junction unmatched. Germline CDR1 and CDR2: SEHNR and FQNEAQ (reference sequence). The CDR3 DNA reads as TGTGCCAGCAGCCCATGGACAGGGGAGGGTGAAAAACTGTTTTTT. Translated: CASSPWTGEGEKLFF.

The V gene is TRBV7-3, the J gene TRBJ2-5, with 8 bases aligning to TRBD1. This CDR3 is built from 12 residues. The V gene end was trimmed by 6 bases and the J gene end by 9 bases; junction bases not matched to a gene: 6. Germline loops: CDR1 SGHTA, CDR2 FQGTGA. The CDR3 coding sequence is TGTGCCAGCAGTTCAGGGGGCCAGGCCCAGTACTTC. Its translation: CASSSGGQAQYF.

The chain links TRBV18 to TRBJ2-1; 7 bases match TRBD2. Trimming took 4 bases from V and 7 from J; bases not matched to a gene: 10. This CDR3 spans 15 amino acids. Germline V gives CDR1 KGHSH, CDR2 LQKENI. For the CDR3, the DNA is TGTGCCAGCTCACGTTCGGGCGGGAGTGATAATGAGCAGTTCTTC. This translates into CASSRSGGSDNEQFF.

This chain connects TRBV9 to TRBJ2-1; TRBD1 matches 7 bases. J gave up 3 bases and V 4 bases, and 13 bases lay outside the gene matches. CDR3 length equals 17 residues. CDR1 SGDLS and CDR2 YYNGEE come from the germline V gene. CDR3 residues: CASSFGQEENRYNEQFF. The CDR3 bases are TGTGCCAGCAGCTTCGGACAGGAGGAAAATCGCTACAATGAGCAGTTCTTC.

J is TRBJ2-7 and V is TRBV9; 9 bases agree with TRBD2. Trimming removed 2 bases from V and 2 bases from J; junction bases left unmatched: 5. From germline, CDR1 is SGDLS and CDR2 YYNGEE. CDR3 size: 15 residues. The DNA of the CDR3 is TGTGCCAGCAGCGTTCAGGCGGGAGGGCCCTACGAGCAGTACTTC. It encodes CASSVQAGGPYEQYF.

V is TRBV4-1 and J is TRBJ1-2; 10 bases are a match to TRBD1. This CDR3 has 16 residues. The V segment lost 1 base and the J segment 2 bases; nucleotides outside the gene matches: 4. Germline CDR1 is MGHRA and CDR2 is YSYEKL. CDR3 protein: CASSQGQGALNYGYTF. DNA for the CDR3: TGCGCCAGCAGCCAAGGACAGGGGGCCTTGAACTATGGCTACACCTTC.

V gene TRBV3-1 (or the pseudogene TRBV3-2) combines with J gene TRBJ1-3, with unresolved D. Germline V gene data show CDR1 as LGHDT and CDR2 as YNNKEL (reference sequence). Trimming left V 4 bases short and J 0 bases short, with 13 bases between. The CDR3 is 16 amino acids. DNA for the CDR3: TGTGCCAGCAGCCCCCTTTCAGGATTCTCTGGAAACACCATATATTTT. This encodes CASSPLSGFSGNTIYF.

In DNA form, the CDR3 reads TGTGCCAGCAGCTTTGGGTCCTCAGGCGTCAATGAGCAGTTCTTC. Translation gives CASSFGSSGVNEQFF. The V gene is TRBV7-9, the J gene TRBJ2-1, with D unresolved. The V end was cut by 3 bases, the J end by 6 bases, with 15 bases between. Looked up from germline, CDR1 is SEHNR and CDR2 is FQNEAQ (reference sequence). The CDR3 extends over 15 amino acids. Full variable domain (outside the CDR3, taken from reference TRBV7-9 and TRBJ2-1): DTGVSQNPRHKITKRGQNVTFRCDPISEHNRLYWYRQTLGQGPEFLTYFQNEAQLEKSRLLSDRFSAERPKGSFSTLEIQRTEQGDSAMYLCASSFGSSGVNEQFFGPGTRLTVL.

The V and J genes are TRBV9 and TRBJ2-1; TRBD1 agrees at 7 bases. The length of the CDR3 is 14 residues. Germline V CDR1 and CDR2: SGDLS, YYNGEE. The trim removed 3 bases at V and 5 bases at J, leaving 5 bases unmatched. This CDR3 reads CASSAGQGDNEQFF. In DNA form, the CDR3 reads TGTGCCAGCAGCGCCGGGCAGGGGGACAATGAGCAGTTCTTC.